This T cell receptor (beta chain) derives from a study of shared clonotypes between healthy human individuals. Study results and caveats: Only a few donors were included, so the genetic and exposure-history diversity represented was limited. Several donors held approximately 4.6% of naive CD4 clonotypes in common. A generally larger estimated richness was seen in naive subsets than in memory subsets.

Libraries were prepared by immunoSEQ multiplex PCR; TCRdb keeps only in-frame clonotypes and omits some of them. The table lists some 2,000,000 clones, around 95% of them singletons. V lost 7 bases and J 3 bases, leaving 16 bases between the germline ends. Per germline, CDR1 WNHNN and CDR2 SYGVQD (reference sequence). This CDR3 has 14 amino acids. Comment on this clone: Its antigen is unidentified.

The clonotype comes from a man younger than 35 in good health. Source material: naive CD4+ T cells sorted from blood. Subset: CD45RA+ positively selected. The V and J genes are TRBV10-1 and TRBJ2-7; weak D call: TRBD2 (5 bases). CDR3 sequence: CASIKEEHLYEQYF. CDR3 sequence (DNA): TGCGCCAGCATCAAGGAGGAGCACCTCTACGAGCAGTACTTC.